The 6 T cell receptor beta chains listed next were all sequenced from one sample in a study of shared clonotypes between healthy human individuals. TCRdb's table, derived via immunoSEQ multiplex PCR, lists solely in-frame clones and lacks some. This table holds roughly 1,000,000 clones, 75% to 85% found once. The sample was memory CD4+ T cells from PBMCs. The subset: CD45RA-negative fraction. These receptors were obtained from a man between 18 and 35 years old in good health. Some clones in this sample may be carry-over from other donors' samples.

The V gene is TRBV2, the J gene TRBJ1-5; 10 bases align to TRBD1. This CDR3 contains 13 residues. V gave up 9 bases and J gave up 7 bases; unmatched junction bases: 6. Germline V gene data show CDR1 as SNHLY and CDR2 as FYNNEI. CDR3 region: CASFRDRGQPQHF. As DNA, the CDR3 is TGTGCCAGTTTCCGGGACAGGGGCCAGCCCCAGCATTTT.

Here the CDR3 reads CASSGGGGSFTDTQYF. The CDR3 DNA reads TGTGCCAGCAGTGGAGGCGGCGGGAGCTTCACAGATACGCAGTATTTT. The J gene is TRBJ2-3, the V gene TRBV28, with 7 positions matching TRBD2. The CDR3 is 16 residues long. Germline V gives CDR1 MDHEN, CDR2 SYDVKM. Trimming took 5 bases from V and 2 from J; bases not matched to a gene: 10. The variable domain in full, with the rest retrieved from reference TRBV28 and TRBJ2-3, is DVKVTQSSRYLVKRTGEKVFLECVQDMDHENMFWYRQDPGLGLRLIYFSYDVKMKEKGDIPEGYSVSREKKERFSLILESASTNQTSMYLCASSGGGGSFTDTQYFGPGTRLTVL.

This clone was seen just once. Being one base from a much bigger clone, this may be a read error. The chain recombines TRBV5-4 with TRBJ1-2; 7 bases align to TRBD1. This CDR3 region has 14 residues. Per the germline V gene, CDR1 is SGHNT and CDR2 is YYREEE (reference sequence). V lost 4 bases and J lost 1; bases outside the gene matches: 4. CDR3 sequence: CASSPGTVNYGYTF. The DNA of the CDR3 is TGTGCCAGCAGCCCCGGGACAGTTAACTATGGCTACACCTTC.

The chain uses TRBV5-1 and TRBJ1-2; D may be TRBD1 (5 bases). The length of the CDR3 is 13 residues. Germline values: CDR1 SGHRS, CDR2 YFSETQ. Trimming pared 7 bases from V and 6 bases from J, leaving 16 bases between. This CDR3 reads CASSGGVWDGYTF. Here the CDR3 DNA reads TGCGCCAGCTCCGGGGGAGTTTGGGATGGCTACACCTTC.

This sequence joins TRBV5-8 and TRBJ1-1, with D perhaps matching TRBD1 (5 bases). V gave up 2 bases and J gave up 0 bases, with 11 bases separating them. The CDR3 spans 15 residues. Germline V gene sequence: CDR1 SGHTS, CDR2 YDEGEE. CDR3 bases: TGTGCCAGCAGCTTAGGTGTGGACATGAACACTGAAGCTTTCTTT. This sequence encodes CASSLGVDMNTEAFF. Complete variable domain (other parts from reference TRBV5-8 and TRBJ1-1): EAGVTQSPTHLIKTRGQQATLRCSPISGHTSVYWYQQALGLGLQFLLWYDEGEERNRGNFPPRFSGRQFPNYSSELNVNALELEDSALYLCASSLGVDMNTEAFFGQGTRLTVV.

This chain uses TRBV28 with TRBJ1-2; no clear D. Trimming stripped 4 bases from V and 4 bases from J, with 13 bases between. Germline CDR1 and CDR2: MDHEN and SYDVKM. The CDR3 has 14 amino acids. CDR3 sequence (DNA): TGTGCCAGCAGTTCCAATTGGCAGGTCTATGGCTACACCTTC. Its translation is CASSSNWQVYGYTF.